This TCR beta chain comes out of a study of CD8+CD57+ T cells in acquired aplastic anemia. The ends were cut back, 6 bases at V and 1 base at J, with 19 bases in the middle. The CDR3 runs 15 residues. Germline CDR1 and CDR2: DFQATT and SNEGSKA (reference sequence). Patients selected for sequencing had displayed CD8+CD57+ cell expansion by flow cytometry. Both TCR beta VDJ combination and CDR3 sequence profiling were carried out. Genomic DNA was the template for this profiling. A single record per CDR3 protein comes from TCRdb applying MiXCR to the reads. Found here are 120,000 or so distinct CDR3 sequences, roughly 55% of them singletons; the top ten hold around 27%. General study findings and limits: Roughly 29 was the count of CD8+ CDR3 sequences that patients shared with controls.

As to this clonotype: What it binds is not known.

The clonotype comes from a human donor with aplastic anemia. The chain is built from TRBV20-1 and TRBJ2-7; the D gene is possibly TRBD2 (7 bases). Material: sorted CD4+, CD8+, or CD8+CD57+ T cells (not recorded which) from PBMCs. CDR3 sequence reads: CSAIVAGAGSYEQYF. In DNA, the CDR3 is TGCAGTGCCATAGTGGCGGGGGCCGGATCCTACGAGCAGTACTTC.